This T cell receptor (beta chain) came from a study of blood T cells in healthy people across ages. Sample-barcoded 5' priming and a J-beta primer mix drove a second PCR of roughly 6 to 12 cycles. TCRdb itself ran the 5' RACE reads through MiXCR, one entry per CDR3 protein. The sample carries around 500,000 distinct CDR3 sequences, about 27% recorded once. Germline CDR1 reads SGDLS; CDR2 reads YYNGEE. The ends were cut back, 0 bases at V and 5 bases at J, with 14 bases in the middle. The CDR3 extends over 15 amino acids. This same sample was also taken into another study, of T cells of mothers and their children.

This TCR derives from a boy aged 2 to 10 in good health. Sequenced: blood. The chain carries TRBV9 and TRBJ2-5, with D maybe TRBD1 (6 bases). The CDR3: CASSVEVGAGETQYF. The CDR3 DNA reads TGTGCCAGCAGCGTAGAAGTGGGGGCCGGGGAGACCCAGTACTTC.